The 30 T cell receptor beta chains given below trace back to one sample, sequenced in a study of CD8+CD57+ T cells in acquired aplastic anemia. Before being chosen for sequencing, patients had shown CD8+CD57+ cell expansion by flow cytometry. Profiling that covered TCR beta VDJ and CDR3 relied on genomic DNA as its template. In TCRdb, the reads were re-called with MiXCR into one record per CDR3 protein. The table has 200,000 to 250,000 distinct CDR3 sequences, under 55% seen once; the top ten hold about 20%. The sequenced material came from sorted CD4+, CD8+, or CD8+CD57+ T cells (not recorded which) from PBMCs. The receptors come from a human donor with aplastic anemia.

The gene calls are TRBV9 and TRBJ1-2, with D perhaps TRBD1 (6 bases). The germline gives CDR1 SGDLS, CDR2 YYNGEE. V was shortened by 6 bases and J by 4 bases, with 19 bases between the two germline ends. This CDR3 has 15 amino acids. CDR3 nucleotide sequence: TGTGCCAGCAACCAAGAAGGGGGTGGGAGCTATGGCTACACCTTC. Translation: CASNQEGGGSYGYTF.

This rearrangement joins TRBV7-4 to TRBJ2-5; 8 bases are a match to TRBD2. Germline trimming cut 5 bases from V and 4 bases from J; bases unmatched to any gene: 6. The CDR3 extends over 14 amino acids. The germline gives CDR1 SGHVT, CDR2 SQSDAQ. DNA of the CDR3: TGTGCCAGCAGCAGACTAGCGAGCACAGAGACCCAGTACTTC. Translation: CASSRLASTETQYF.

The rearrangement links TRBV12-3 or TRBV12-4 to TRBJ1-1; a weak D match, TRBD1 (5 bases). CDR3 length: 16 amino acids. Deletions cut 3 bases from V and 5 bases from J, with 19 bases between. CDR3 in amino acids: CASSLQRPPGGTEAFF. CDR3 coding DNA: TGTGCCAGCAGTTTGCAGCGGCCCCCCGGGGGGACTGAAGCTTTCTTT.

The rearrangement uses TRBV15 and TRBJ1-6; 8 nucleotides align to TRBD1. Germline trimming cut 1 base from V and 10 bases from J; bases unmatched to any gene: 6. Per the germline V gene, CDR1 is LNHNV and CDR2 is YYDKDF (reference sequence). This CDR3 is built from 15 residues. This CDR3 reads CATSRAGTGVSPLHF. The CDR3 region has the DNA TGTGCCACCAGCAGAGCCGGGACAGGCGTATCACCCCTCCACTTT. Full variable domain (remainder filled in from reference TRBV15 and TRBJ1-6): DAMVIQNPRYQVTQFGKPVTLSCSQTLNHNVMYWYQQKSSQAPKLLFHYYDKDFNNEADTPDNFQSRRPNTSFCFLDIRSPGLGDTAMYLCATSRAGTGVSPLHFGNGTRLTVT.

This clonotype was observed at least ten times. V and J are TRBV28 and TRBJ1-2; tentative D call: TRBD1 (6 bases). CDR3 size: 14 residues. Germline assignment: CDR1 MDHEN and CDR2 SYDVKM. Between the trimmed V and J ends, which lost 3 bases and 2 bases, there was a span of 10 bases. This CDR3 is CASSFGTMNYGYTF. The CDR3 coding sequence is TGTGCCAGCAGTTTCGGGACAATGAACTATGGCTACACCTTC.

The chain couples TRBV10-3 to TRBJ2-2; no firm D call. The CDR3 runs to 15 residues. Trimming stripped 6 bases from V and 0 bases from J, with 11 bases between. Looked up from germline, CDR1 is ENHRY and CDR2 is SYGVKD. The chain's CDR3 is CAIRGFFANTGELFF. CDR3 nucleotide sequence: TGTGCCATCAGAGGATTCTTCGCGAACACCGGGGAGCTGTTTTTT.

The chain employs TRBV20-1 and TRBJ2-1; 9 nucleotides match TRBD2. J gave up 2 bases and V 4 bases, and 12 bases lay outside the gene matches. The CDR3 covers 17 residues. In germline, CDR1 is DFQATT, CDR2 SNEGSKA (reference sequence). CDR3 sequence: CSAIKASGRLTYNEQFF. In DNA, the CDR3 is TGCAGTGCTATAAAAGCCAGCGGGAGGTTGACCTACAATGAGCAGTTCTTC.

For this clonotype: This is likely a read error, given that the CDR3 carries no conserved phenylalanine or tryptophan at its end. The limits of the CDR3 on the DNA are not certain, so only TCRdb's listed CDR3 is given. J is TRBJ2-1 and V is TRBV7-3; TRBD2 reflects the table's D call only, with no check against the DNA. The CDR3 contains 12 residues when both ends are counted. Germline lookup yields CDR1 SGHTA and CDR2 FQGTGA. CDR3 loop: CASSPPAGGPNT.

The chain links TRBV4-1 to TRBJ1-3; 9 bases agree with TRBD1. The germline V gene has CDR1 MGHRA and CDR2 YSYEKL. V was clipped by 0 bases and J by 4 bases; unmatched bases: 7. The CDR3 is made up of 17 amino acids. CDR3 in amino acids: CASSQEATDRGGNTIYF. The CDR3 coding sequence is TGCGCCAGCAGCCAAGAGGCGACGGACAGGGGAGGAAACACCATATATTTT.

This clonotype showed up just a few times. V usage is TRBV7-6 and J usage is TRBJ2-3, with D possibly being TRBD1 or TRBD2 (5 bases each). This CDR3 region has 18 residues. CDR1 and CDR2 from the germline V gene are SGHVS and FNYEAQ. The V end was cut by 1 base, the J end by 0 bases, with 17 bases between. The CDR3 bases are TGTGCCAGCAGCTTAGTCCTACCCGGGACGGAGAGCACAGATACGCAGTATTTT. This gives the protein CASSLVLPGTESTDTQYF.

Worth noting for this clonotype: At one boundary the junction diverges from the germline segment, which might be a read error. V is TRBV7-9 and J is TRBJ2-2; either TRBD1 or TRBD2 may fit D (7 bases each). Germline CDR1 is SEHNR and CDR2 is FQNEAQ (reference sequence). This CDR3 contains 15 residues. The CDR3 region has the DNA TGTGCCAGCAGCTTAGGACAGGGAGGGACCGGGGAGCTGTCTTTT. This sequence encodes CASSLGQGGTGELSF. The whole variable domain, filled in from reference TRBV7-9 and TRBJ2-2, reads DTGVSQNPRHKITKRGQNVTFRCDPISEHNRLYWYRQTLGQGPEFLTYFQNEAQLEKSRLLSDRFSAERPKGSFSTLEIQRTEQGDSAMYLCASSLGQGGTGELSFGEGSRLTVL.

This clonotype was seen only a few times. The chain recombines TRBV7-9 with TRBJ1-5, with D maybe TRBD1 (5 bases). From germline, CDR1 is SEHNR and CDR2 FQNEAQ (reference sequence). Trimming cost V 5 bases and J 1 base, with 9 bases left between them. The CDR3 has 14 amino acids. CDR3 amino acids: CASSEEGSNQPQHF. The CDR3 nucleotides read TGTGCCAGCAGCGAGGAGGGGAGCAATCAGCCCCAGCATTTT.

The chain has TRBV10-1 and TRBJ1-2; D might be TRBD1 (5 bases). Germline CDR1 reads WNHNN; CDR2 reads SYGVQD (reference sequence). This CDR3 has 14 amino acids. V lost 3 bases to trimming and J lost 5 bases, with 13 bases between them. CDR3 protein: CASSEAGRIYGYTF. CDR3 in DNA: TGCGCCAGCAGTGAAGCGGGACGGATTTATGGCTACACCTTC.

This clonotype appeared many times. CDR3: CASSPRSDTDTQYF. Here the CDR3 DNA reads TGTGCCAGCAGCCCTCGGTCCGACACAGATACGCAGTATTTT. The V call is TRBV11-1, the J call TRBJ2-3, with unresolved D. The CDR3 length is 14 residues. Germline loops: CDR1 SGHAT, CDR2 FQDESV (reference sequence). Between the trimmed V and J ends, which lost 5 bases and 2 bases, there was a span of 11 bases.

The J gene is TRBJ2-5, the V gene TRBV15, with TRBD2 matching 8 bases. The V gene end was trimmed by 4 bases and the J gene end by 4 bases; junction bases not matched to a gene: 8. This CDR3 has 15 amino acids. Germline CDR1 reads LNHNV; CDR2 reads YYDKDF (reference sequence). CDR3 sequence: CATSILPAGVETQYF. CDR3 bases: TGTGCCACCAGCATCCTGCCAGCGGGGGTAGAGACCCAGTACTTC.

This chain links TRBV7-3 with TRBJ2-1, with D tentatively TRBD1 or TRBD2 (5 bases each). The CDR3 loop spans 13 amino acids. Germline CDR1 is SGHTA and CDR2 is FQGTGA. The ends were cut back, 2 bases at V and 8 bases at J, with 10 bases in the middle. The CDR3 DNA is TGTGCCAGCAGCTTATACCGGGGCGATGAGCAGTTCTTC. This encodes CASSLYRGDEQFF.

Here the CDR3 reads CASSTTGAYEQYF. The CDR3 bases are TGTGCCAGTAGTACCACGGGAGCCTACGAGCAGTACTTC. The chain carries TRBV19 and TRBJ2-7; D is perhaps TRBD2 (6 bases). The V gene's germline CDR1 is LNHDA and CDR2 SQIVND (reference sequence). The CDR3 has 13 residues. V was clipped by 4 bases and J by 2 bases, with 9 bases between them. Supplemented by reference TRBV19 and TRBJ2-7, the full variable domain reads DGGITQSPKYLFRKEGQNVTLSCEQNLNHDAMYWYRQDPGQGLRLIYYSQIVNDFQKGDIAEGYSVSREKKESFPLTVTSAQKNPTAFYLCASSTTGAYEQYFGPGTRLTVT.

This clonotype showed up many times. This chain connects TRBV5-8 to TRBJ2-7; 9 bases agree with TRBD1. Looked up from germline, CDR1 is SGHTS and CDR2 is YDEGEE. The CDR3 is 14 amino acids. V dropped 5 bases and J dropped 3; count of bases not matched to a gene: 6. The CDR3 region has the DNA TGTGCCAGCAGGACACCGGGACAGGGCTACGAGCAGTACTTC. Protein sequence: CASRTPGQGYEQYF.

The CDR3 nucleotides are TGCAGCGCCAAACAGGGGAATGAAAAACTGTTTTTT. It yields the protein CSAKQGNEKLFF. V usage is TRBV29-1 and J usage is TRBJ1-4, with 7 bases lining up with TRBD1. From germline, CDR1 is SQVTM and CDR2 ANQGSEA. The CDR3 is 12 amino acids. With V trimmed by 7 bases and J by 5 bases, 4 bases remained unmatched.

The chain links TRBV20-1 to TRBJ1-2; D remains unclear. Trimming left V 2 bases short and J 7 bases short, with 8 bases between. Germline V gene data show CDR1 as DFQATT and CDR2 as SNEGSKA (reference sequence). This CDR3 spans 11 amino acids. CDR3 amino acids: CSARYSSGYTF. The CDR3 DNA reads TGCAGTGCTAGATACAGCTCTGGCTACACCTTC.

The sample holds many counts of this clonotype. The rearrangement joins TRBV20-1 to TRBJ1-3; 9 nucleotides line up with TRBD1. The CDR3 has 13 residues. Germline trimming cut 6 bases from V and 4 bases from J; bases unmatched to any gene: 4. Per the germline V gene, CDR1 is DFQATT and CDR2 is SNEGSKA (reference sequence). This CDR3 reads CSARDREGNTIYF. DNA for the CDR3: TGCAGTGCCAGGGACAGGGAAGGAAACACCATATATTTT.

A word on this clonotype: A much larger clone lies a single base off, so this may be a read error. The chain links TRBV5-1 to TRBJ1-5; possible D gene TRBD1, 5 bases. The germline V and J ends were trimmed by 6 bases and 5 bases, with 21 bases remaining between them. The CDR3 runs 16 residues. Germline loops: CDR1 SGHRS, CDR2 YFSETQ. CDR3 loop: CASKPRGGGVDQPQHF. The DNA of the CDR3 is TGCGCCAGCAAACCCCGGGGTGGGGGAGTCGATCAGCCCCAGCATTTT.

Many counts were recorded for this clonotype. V usage is TRBV2 and J usage is TRBJ2-5; D gene ambiguous. Germline values: CDR1 SNHLY, CDR2 FYNNEI. CDR3 length: 15 amino acids. Trimming took off 6 bases at V and 1 base at J, with 15 bases between the two ends. CDR3 protein: CASRKGPLTQETQYF. The CDR3 region has the DNA TGTGCCAGCAGAAAAGGACCGTTAACCCAAGAGACCCAGTACTTC.

This rearrangement joins TRBV2 to TRBJ2-7, with D tentatively TRBD2 (5 bases). This CDR3 spans 13 amino acids. Germline CDR1 SNHLY, CDR2 FYNNEI. V gave up 7 bases and J gave up 0 bases, with 10 bases separating them. The chain's CDR3 is CASKEGSSYEQYF. CDR3 nucleotides: TGTGCCAGCAAGGAAGGGAGCTCCTACGAGCAGTACTTC.

To note about this clonotype: One end of the junction fails to match germline, which may point to a read error. The V call is TRBV19, the J call TRBJ2-3; 8 bases line up with TRBD2. The CDR3 is 14 amino acids. Germline V gives CDR1 LNHDA, CDR2 SQIVND (reference sequence). The CDR3 DNA reads TGTGCCAGTACCGGGAGGGCAGTCACAGATACGCAGGATTTT. This codes for CASTGRAVTDTQDF. Using reference TRBV19 and TRBJ2-3 for the parts outside the CDR3, the full variable domain is DGGITQSPKYLFRKEGQNVTLSCEQNLNHDAMYWYRQDPGQGLRLIYYSQIVNDFQKGDIAEGYSVSREKKESFPLTVTSAQKNPTAFYLCASTGRAVTDTQDFGPGTRLTVL.

The chain employs TRBV10-3 and TRBJ1-1, with unresolved D. V shed 4 bases and J shed 1 base, with 7 bases lying between them. The CDR3 spans 13 residues. Germline CDR1 is ENHRY and CDR2 is SYGVKD. CDR3 DNA: TGTGCCATCAGTGCTGGCGAGAACACTGAAGCTTTCTTT. Amino acids: CAISAGENTEAFF.

V is TRBV5-1 and J is TRBJ2-3, with 13 bases identical to TRBD2. Germline V lookup: CDR1 SGHRS, CDR2 YFSETQ. After removal of 4 bases from V and 1 base from J, the junction contained 6 bases not matched to a gene. This CDR3 spans 17 amino acids. The CDR3 sequence: CASSPTSGGAGTDTQYF. In DNA, the CDR3 is TGCGCCAGCAGCCCAACTAGCGGGGGGGCCGGCACAGATACGCAGTATTTT.

The chain employs TRBV7-2 and TRBJ2-7; possible D gene TRBD2, 6 bases. Germline V gene lookup returns CDR1 SGHTA and CDR2 FQGNSA. The CDR3 runs to 13 residues. V was trimmed by 10 bases and J by 2 bases, leaving 15 bases between them. The CDR3 DNA reads as TGTGCCACCCTCGGGGGAATACCCTACGAGCAGTACTTC. Translated, it gives CATLGGIPYEQYF.

To note about this clonotype: With a much larger clone just one base away, this may be a read error. V usage is TRBV18 and J usage is TRBJ1-6; D gene unclear. This CDR3 region has 13 residues. The V and J ends lost 5 bases and 9 bases respectively, with 11 bases between them. CDR1 and CDR2 (germline): KGHSH, LQKENI. CDR3 bases: TGTGCCAGCTCATCAAGCGAGGGTTCACCCCTCCACTTT. Protein product: CASSSSEGSPLHF.

This sequence joins TRBV27 and TRBJ1-6, with D maybe TRBD1 (5 bases). The germline CDR1 and CDR2 sequences are MNHEY and SMNVEV (reference sequence). CDR3 length equals 18 residues. The ends were cut back, 0 bases at V and 0 bases at J, with 12 bases in the middle. Here the CDR3 DNA reads TGTGCCAGCAGTTTATCAGGGACGTCTGCCTCCTATAATTCACCCCTCCACTTT. It is translated as CASSLSGTSASYNSPLHF.